Presented here are 8 T cell receptor beta chains from one specimen sequenced in a study of T cell responses to AZD1222 COVID-19 vaccine. Data came from immunoSEQ multiplex PCR; TCRdb stores just in-frame clones and leaves some out. The sample holds approximately 80,000 clones, 85% to 90% seen once. Material: peripheral blood, obtained on day 0 of AZD1222 vaccination. All receptors derive from an adult in good health.

This clone was found once. The chain recombines TRBV6-5 with TRBJ2-3; D is possibly TRBD2 (6 bases). With 10 bases removed from V and 3 bases from J, the gap between germline ends came to 11 bases. The germline V gene has CDR1 MNHEY and CDR2 SVGAGI. CDR3 length equals 12 residues. Here the CDR3 reads CATRRETDTQYF. The DNA for the CDR3 is TGTGCCACTCGGAGGGAAACAGATACGCAGTATTTT.

The chain employs TRBV6-5 and TRBJ2-6; unclear D gene. The CDR3 is made up of 13 amino acids. Per germline, CDR1 MNHEY and CDR2 SVGAGI. V lost 6 bases and J lost 0, with 3 bases in between. DNA of the CDR3: TGTGCCAGCAGGGCCTCTGGGGCCAACGTCCTGACTTTC. Translating gives CASRASGANVLTF.

The CDR3 DNA sequence: TGTGCCAGCACTGGGCAGCTAAATCAGCCCCAGCATTTT. This gives the protein CASTGQLNQPQHF. The chain employs TRBV2 and TRBJ1-5; D unclear. Trimming cost V 7 bases and J 4 bases, with 11 bases left between them. The CDR3 is 13 residues long. Germline V CDR1 and CDR2: SNHLY, FYNNEI.

This clone appeared a few times. V usage is TRBV28 and J usage is TRBJ2-1; 7 bases are a match to TRBD2. This CDR3 is 17 amino acids long. V was clipped by 4 bases and J by 8 bases; unmatched bases: 17. Per the germline V gene, CDR1 is MDHEN and CDR2 is SYDVKM. In DNA, the CDR3 is TGTGCCAGCAGTTACCGAGACACTAGCGCCCCTGCGGATGAGCAGTTCTTC. Its protein is CASSYRDTSAPADEQFF.

As concerns this clone: In the same sample, other DNA sequences code for this CDR3. This chain links TRBV7-6 with TRBJ2-2; the D gene could be TRBD1 or TRBD2 (6 bases each). Trimming took 5 bases from V and 7 from J, leaving 14 bases between them. This CDR3 has 14 amino acids. Germline assignment: CDR1 SGHVS and CDR2 FNYEAQ. In nucleotides, the CDR3 is TGTGCCAGCAGCGAAACTAGCAGGGGCGGGGAGCTGTTTTTT. Translating gives CASSETSRGGELFF.

V gene TRBV5-4 combines with J gene TRBJ1-6, with D tentatively TRBD1 (6 bases). V was pared by 3 bases and J by 6 bases, with 19 bases between. This CDR3 is 17 amino acids long. CDR1 is SGHNT, CDR2 YYREEE, per germline (reference sequence). CDR3 in amino acids: CASSWTAIGFSNSPLHF. CDR3 DNA sequence: TGTGCCAGCAGCTGGACAGCCATAGGATTCTCTAATTCACCCCTCCACTTT.

The chain couples TRBV7-2 to TRBJ2-4, with D uncertain. Germline V gene data show CDR1 as SGHTA and CDR2 as FQGNSA. The V and J ends lost 5 bases and 0 bases respectively, with 11 bases between them. CDR3 length: 15 residues. The CDR3 bases are TGTGCCAGCAGCCCCCGTATACTAGCCAAAAACATTCAGTACTTC. Translated, it gives CASSPRILAKNIQYF.

The rearrangement joins TRBV6-5 to TRBJ2-3, with 8 bases aligning to TRBD2. After removal of 5 bases from V and 2 bases from J, the junction contained 3 bases not matched to a gene. Germline CDR1 reads MNHEY; CDR2 reads SVGAGI. The CDR3 is 14 residues long. This chain's CDR3 is CASSQREYTDTQYF. The DNA of the CDR3 is TGTGCCAGCAGTCAGCGGGAGTACACAGATACGCAGTATTTT.